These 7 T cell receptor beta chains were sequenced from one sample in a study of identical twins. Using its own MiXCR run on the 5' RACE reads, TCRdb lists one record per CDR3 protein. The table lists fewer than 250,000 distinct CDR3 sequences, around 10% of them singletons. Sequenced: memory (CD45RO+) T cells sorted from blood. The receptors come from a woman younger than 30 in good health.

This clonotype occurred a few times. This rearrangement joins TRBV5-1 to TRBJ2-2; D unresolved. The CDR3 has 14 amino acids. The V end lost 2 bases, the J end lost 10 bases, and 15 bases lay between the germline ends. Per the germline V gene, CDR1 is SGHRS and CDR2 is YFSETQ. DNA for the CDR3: TGCGCCAGCAGCTTTACCCCGGGTTTCGAGGAGCTGTTTTTT. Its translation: CASSFTPGFEELFF.

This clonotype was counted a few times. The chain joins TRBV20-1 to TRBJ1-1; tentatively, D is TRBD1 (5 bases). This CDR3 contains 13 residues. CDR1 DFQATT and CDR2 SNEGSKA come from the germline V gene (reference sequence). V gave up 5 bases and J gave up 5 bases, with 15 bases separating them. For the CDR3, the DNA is TGCAGTGCTTGGGACCCTTTAAGGACTGAAGCTTTCTTT. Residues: CSAWDPLRTEAFF.

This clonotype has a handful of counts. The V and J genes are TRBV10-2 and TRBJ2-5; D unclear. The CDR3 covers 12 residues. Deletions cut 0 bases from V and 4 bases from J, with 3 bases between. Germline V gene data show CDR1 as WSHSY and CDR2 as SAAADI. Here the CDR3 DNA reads TGCGCCAGCAGTGAGTCGACAGAGACCCAGTACTTC. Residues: CASSESTETQYF.

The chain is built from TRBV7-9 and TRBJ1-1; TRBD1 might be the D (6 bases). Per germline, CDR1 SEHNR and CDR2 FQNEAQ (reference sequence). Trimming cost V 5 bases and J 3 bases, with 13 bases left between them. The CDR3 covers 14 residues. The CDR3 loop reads CASSLRQADTEAFF. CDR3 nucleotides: TGTGCCAGCAGCCTCAGACAGGCGGACACTGAAGCTTTCTTT. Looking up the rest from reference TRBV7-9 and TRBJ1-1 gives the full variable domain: DTGVSQNPRHKITKRGQNVTFRCDPISEHNRLYWYRQTLGQGPEFLTYFQNEAQLEKSRLLSDRFSAERPKGSFSTLEIQRTEQGDSAMYLCASSLRQADTEAFFGQGTRLTVV.

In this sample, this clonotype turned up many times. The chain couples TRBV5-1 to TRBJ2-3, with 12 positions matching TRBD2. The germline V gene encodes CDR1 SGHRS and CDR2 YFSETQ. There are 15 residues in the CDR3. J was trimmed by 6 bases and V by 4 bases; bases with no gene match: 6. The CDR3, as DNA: TGCGCCAGCAGCGAGGGACTAGCGGGCCAGGATACGCAGTATTTT. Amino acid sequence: CASSEGLAGQDTQYF.

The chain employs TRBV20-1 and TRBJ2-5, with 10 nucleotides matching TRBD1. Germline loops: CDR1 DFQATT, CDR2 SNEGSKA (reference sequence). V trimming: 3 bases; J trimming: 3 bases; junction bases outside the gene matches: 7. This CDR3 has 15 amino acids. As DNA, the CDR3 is TGCAGTGCTAGCCGCACGGGACAGGGGAAAGAGACCCAGTACTTC. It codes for CSASRTGQGKETQYF.

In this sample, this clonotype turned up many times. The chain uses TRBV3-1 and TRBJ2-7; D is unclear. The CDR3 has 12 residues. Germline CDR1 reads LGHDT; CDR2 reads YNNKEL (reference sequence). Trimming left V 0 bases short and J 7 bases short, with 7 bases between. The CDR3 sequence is CASSQDRTEQYF. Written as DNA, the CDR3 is TGTGCCAGCAGCCAAGATCGTACGGAGCAGTACTTC.